This TCR beta chain was sequenced in a study of T cells in Graves' hyperthyroidism and ophthalmopathy. This clonotype appeared many times. Trimming took 3 bases from V and 10 from J, leaving 10 bases between them. Germline loops: CDR1 MDHEN, CDR2 SYDVKM. This CDR3 contains 12 residues. Amplification targeted TCR beta CDR3 regions from RNA transcripts. When the TCR CDR3 underwent first-round RT-PCR, the HTBI primer set was used. In TCRdb, the multiplex PCR reads were re-called with MiXCR into one record per CDR3 protein. The sample holds hundreds of thousands of distinct CDR3 sequences, roughly 15% seen once.

The V call is TRBV28, the J call TRBJ1-5; the D is unclear. The sequenced sample consisted of blood. This TCR derives from a woman aged 40-49 years with Graves' ophthalmopathy. CDR3 region: CASSLPGDPQHF. CDR3 nucleotides: TGTGCCAGCAGTTTGCCCGGGGATCCCCAGCATTTT.